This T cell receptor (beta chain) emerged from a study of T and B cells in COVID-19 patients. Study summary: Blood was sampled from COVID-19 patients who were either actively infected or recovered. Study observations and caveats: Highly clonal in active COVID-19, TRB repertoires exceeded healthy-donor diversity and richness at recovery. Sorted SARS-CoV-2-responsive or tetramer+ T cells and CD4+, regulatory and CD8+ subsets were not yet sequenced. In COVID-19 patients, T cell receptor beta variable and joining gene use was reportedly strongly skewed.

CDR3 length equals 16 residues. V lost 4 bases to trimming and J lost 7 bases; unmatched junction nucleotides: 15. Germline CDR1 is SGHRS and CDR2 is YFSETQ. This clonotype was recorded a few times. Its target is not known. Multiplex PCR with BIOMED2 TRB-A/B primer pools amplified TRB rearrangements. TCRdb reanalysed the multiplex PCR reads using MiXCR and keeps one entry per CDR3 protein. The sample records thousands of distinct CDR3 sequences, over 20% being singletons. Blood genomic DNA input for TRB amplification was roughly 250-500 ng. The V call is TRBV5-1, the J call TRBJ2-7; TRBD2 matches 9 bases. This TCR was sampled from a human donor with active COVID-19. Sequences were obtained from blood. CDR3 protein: CASSNQAGGPIGEQYF. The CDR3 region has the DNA TGCGCCAGCAGCAACCAAGCGGGAGGACCCATTGGTGAGCAGTACTTC.